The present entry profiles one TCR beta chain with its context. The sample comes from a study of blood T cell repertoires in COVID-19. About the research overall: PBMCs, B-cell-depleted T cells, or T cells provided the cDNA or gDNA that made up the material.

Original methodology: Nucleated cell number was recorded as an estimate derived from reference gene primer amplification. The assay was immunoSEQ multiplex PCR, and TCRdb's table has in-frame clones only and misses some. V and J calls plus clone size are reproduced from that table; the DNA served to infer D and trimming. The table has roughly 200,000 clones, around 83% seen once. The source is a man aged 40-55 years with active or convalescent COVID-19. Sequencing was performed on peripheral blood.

CDR3 DNA: TGTGCCAGCAGCCAAGATACCGGGAGGGCGTACGAGCAGTACTTC. As protein: CASSQDTGRAYEQYF. The chain recombines TRBV11-2 with TRBJ2-7; the match to TRBD2 covers 8 bases. The germline CDR1 and CDR2 sequences are SGHAT and FQNNGV. With V trimmed by 5 bases and J by 4 bases, 10 bases remained unmatched. This CDR3 region has 15 residues.